The subject of this entry is one TCR beta chain. What it binds is not known. Treatment defined: 15 to 20 received Ad26.COV2.S at low or high dose, single or two shots; about 5 received placebo; per-sample allocation not given. The investigators took samples on day 63 after the first vaccine or placebo injection. The CDR3 has 14 residues. Germline V CDR1 and CDR2: SGHTA, FQGNSA. V lost 6 bases and J lost 0, with 9 bases in between. The sample belongs to a study of Ad26.COV2.S vaccination and SARS-CoV-2 variants. The overall study: It was the COV1001 Ad26.COV2.S trial arm that included the donor. In the study, Ad26.COV2.S was injected intramuscularly once, or twice 56 days apart.

Study findings and constraints: Vaccine and placebo recipients had similar non-spike TCR breadth.

Repertoires were generated with immunoSEQ multiplex PCR, while TCRdb's copy carries only in-frame clones and drops some. Among 400,000 to 450,000 clones listed, 80% to 95% were seen once. The TCR originated in a person between 18 and 60 years old who received the Ad26.COV2.S COVID-19 vaccine or a placebo. V gene TRBV7-2 combines with J gene TRBJ1-3; D uncertain. The material was peripheral blood, obtained in a trial of Ad26.COV2.S vaccine versus placebo. The CDR3 protein is CASSLRASGNTIYF. The CDR3 region has the DNA TGTGCCAGCAGTCTAAGGGCCTCTGGAAACACCATATATTTT.